Detailed here is one T cell receptor (beta chain). Generated by immunoSEQ multiplex PCR, the TCRdb table keeps only in-frame clones and is missing some. The sample comprises approximately 260,000 clones, over 70% of which are singletons, and more than 8.5% rests with the top ten. This sample is drawn from a study of blood T cell repertoires in COVID-19. Turning to the study itself: Sample material is recorded as cDNA or gDNA derived from T cells, B-cell-depleted T cells, or PBMCs.

The CDR3 loop spans 14 amino acids. CDR1 is KGHSH, CDR2 LQKENI, per germline. Trimming removed 3 bases from V and 5 bases from J, with 10 bases in between. Sequenced material: peripheral blood. The clonotype originates from an older woman with COVID-19, enrolled during active disease. V gene TRBV18 combines with J gene TRBJ2-2; D is possibly TRBD1 (6 bases). The DNA for the CDR3 is TGTGCCAGCTCACCTCGACAGGAGACCGGGGAGCTGTTTTTT. This gives the protein CASSPRQETGELFF.